This passage covers 21 T cell receptor beta chains from one sample sequenced in a study of CD8+ T cells in alopecia areata. Investigators isolated RNA and reverse transcribed it into cDNA to act as the sequencing template. Assay: immunoSEQ multiplex PCR; the TCRdb copy retains only in-frame clones and omits some. The data contain 170,000 or so clones, 59% of them seen just once; the ten biggest clones take up about 15%. Here the sequenced sample was CD4+ T cells sorted from blood, taken at week 0. These receptors originate from a human donor with alopecia areata.

V gene TRBV30 combines with J gene TRBJ2-7; D is unresolved. Germline-derived CDR1 and CDR2 are GTSNPN and SVGIG (reference sequence). This CDR3 spans 11 amino acids. V lost 0 bases and J 6 bases, leaving 6 bases between the germline ends. The CDR3 reads CAWSVLVEQYF. The CDR3 region has the DNA TGTGCCTGGAGTGTTTTGGTCGAGCAGTACTTC. Full variable domain (remainder filled in from reference TRBV30 and TRBJ2-7): SQTIHQWPATLVQPVGSPLSLECTVEGTSNPNLYWYRQAAGRGLQLLFYSVGIGQISSEVPQNLSASRPQDRQFILSSKKLLLSDSGFYLCAWSVLVEQYFGPGTRLTVT.

V and J are TRBV6-5 and TRBJ2-5, with a weak D call TRBD2 (5 bases). CDR3 length equals 15 residues. V shed 7 bases and J shed 9 bases, with 24 bases lying between them. In germline, CDR1 is MNHEY, CDR2 SVGAGI. The CDR3 DNA is TGTGCCAGCACCCAAACGGCCAGCGGAGGTGTGGCCCAGTACTTC. It translates to CASTQTASGGVAQYF.

This clone came up a few times. The chain has TRBV30 and TRBJ1-4, with 8 bases matching TRBD1. V shed 7 bases and J 6 bases; nucleotides not matched to a gene: 4. CDR1 is GTSNPN, CDR2 SVGIG, per germline (reference sequence). There are 12 residues in the CDR3. The CDR3 region is CAYQGADEKLFF. The DNA for the CDR3 is TGTGCCTATCAGGGGGCAGATGAAAAACTGTTTTTT.

This clone showed up just once. V gene TRBV9 combines with J gene TRBJ2-5, with TRBD2 matching 7 bases. Germline V lookup: CDR1 SGDLS, CDR2 YYNGEE. The CDR3 is 16 amino acids. With 1 base clipped from V and 1 base from J, the junction kept 7 bases outside the gene matches. CDR3 amino acids: CASSVFPSGSQETQYF. CDR3 in DNA: TGTGCCAGCAGCGTATTTCCTAGCGGCTCCCAAGAGACCCAGTACTTC.

This clone appeared a few times. CDR3 loop: CSADRGDTQYF. The CDR3 nucleotides are TGCAGTGCTGACAGGGGGGATACGCAGTATTTT. The chain uses TRBV20-1 and TRBJ2-3; 9 positions agree with TRBD1. CDR3 length: 11 residues. J was trimmed by 6 bases and V by 5 bases; bases with no gene match: 0. CDR1 DFQATT and CDR2 SNEGSKA come from the germline V gene (reference sequence).

The chain employs TRBV27 and TRBJ1-2; TRBD1 is a possible D gene (5 bases). The CDR3 sequence is 13 residues long. V was clipped by 9 bases and J by 8 bases, with 19 bases between them. In germline, CDR1 is MNHEY, CDR2 SMNVEV (reference sequence). Here the CDR3 reads CASYSTTGGGYTF. The CDR3 DNA sequence: TGTGCCAGTTACAGCACAACAGGAGGAGGCTACACCTTC.

This clone was seen only a few times. The V gene is TRBV2, the J gene TRBJ2-1, with unresolved D. CDR3 length equals 13 residues. Trimming stripped 5 bases from V and 0 bases from J, with 5 bases between. Germline V gene lookup returns CDR1 SNHLY and CDR2 FYNNEI. The CDR3 DNA reads TGTGCCAGCAGTCTGAGCTCCTACAATGAGCAGTTCTTC. Translation gives CASSLSSYNEQFF.

The V and J genes are TRBV29-1 and TRBJ2-3, with D possibly being TRBD1 (6 bases). V was pared by 5 bases and J by 2 bases, with 11 bases between. The CDR3 totals 13 residues. Germline CDR1 and CDR2: SQVTM and ANQGSEA. In DNA form, the CDR3 reads TGCAGCGTTCAGGGGCGGAACACAGATACGCAGTATTTT. Protein: CSVQGRNTDTQYF.

The J gene is TRBJ2-5, the V gene TRBV29-1; D ambiguous. The CDR3 contains 12 residues. Germline values: CDR1 SQVTM, CDR2 ANQGSEA. The chain's CDR3 is CSAAELQETQYF. In DNA form, the CDR3 reads TGCAGTGCCGCTGAACTCCAAGAGACCCAGTACTTC. Drawing the rest from reference TRBV29-1 and TRBJ2-5, the complete variable domain is SAVISQKPSRDICQRGTSLTIQCQVDSQVTMMFWYRQQPGQSLTLIATANQGSEATYESGFVIDKFPISRPNLTFSTLTVSNMSPEDSSIYLCSAAELQETQYFGPGTRLLVL.

The CDR3 loop is CASSFGTYEKLFF. DNA of the CDR3: TGTGCCAGCAGCTTCGGGACTTATGAAAAACTGTTTTTT. The gene calls are TRBV7-9 and TRBJ1-4, with D perhaps TRBD1 (5 bases). Trimming removed 3 bases at V and 6 bases at J, with 8 bases between. Germline V gives CDR1 SEHNR, CDR2 FQNEAQ (reference sequence). This CDR3 has 13 residues. The full variable domain, with the rest looked up from reference TRBV7-9 and TRBJ1-4, is DTGVSQNPRHKITKRGQNVTFRCDPISEHNRLYWYRQTLGQGPEFLTYFQNEAQLEKSRLLSDRFSAERPKGSFSTLEIQRTEQGDSAMYLCASSFGTYEKLFFGSGTQLSVL.

This clone has just one count. This chain uses TRBV19 with TRBJ2-7, with no clear D. The length of the CDR3 is 15 residues. Trimming shortened V by 3 bases and J by 2 bases, and 14 bases separated the two germline ends. Germline assignment: CDR1 LNHDA and CDR2 SQIVND (reference sequence). Written as DNA, the CDR3 is TGTGCCAGTAGTATTATGGGGTCTTCCACCTACGAGCAGTACTTC. Protein: CASSIMGSSTYEQYF.

This clone was seen only a few times. At one end, the junction sequence differs from germline, possibly due to a read error. The CDR3 nucleotides read TGTGCCATCAGTGAGTCGGCAGACTACGAGCAGTACTTC. Residues: CAISESADYEQYF. The J gene is TRBJ2-7, the V gene TRBV6-5; D is uncertain. Looked up from germline, CDR1 is MNHEY and CDR2 is SVGAGI. This CDR3 has 13 residues.

This clone was detected a few times. This chain connects TRBV5-1 to TRBJ2-1; tentatively, D is TRBD2 (7 bases). Germline CDR1 SGHRS, CDR2 YFSETQ. V lost 4 bases and J 0 bases, leaving 11 bases between the germline ends. The CDR3 spans 15 residues. The CDR3 sequence is CASSNRGASYNEQFF. The CDR3 DNA is TGCGCCAGCAGCAATCGGGGGGCCTCCTACAATGAGCAGTTCTTC. The full variable domain, in which reference TRBV5-1 and TRBJ2-1 provide the parts outside the CDR3, is KAGVTQTPRYLIKTRGQQVTLSCSPISGHRSVSWYQQTPGQGLQFLFEYFSETQRNKGNFPGRFSGRQFSNSRSEMNVSTLELGDSALYLCASSNRGASYNEQFFGPGTRLTVL.

This rearrangement joins TRBV30 to TRBJ2-5; D may be TRBD2 (6 bases). The germline V and J ends were trimmed by 8 bases and 2 bases, with 15 bases remaining between them. The CDR3 runs 13 residues. Germline assignment: CDR1 GTSNPN and CDR2 SVGIG (reference sequence). The CDR3 here is CAASVGLQETQYF. The DNA of the CDR3 is TGTGCCGCAAGCGTTGGACTACAAGAGACCCAGTACTTC.

The chain is built from TRBV9 and TRBJ2-7; maybe TRBD1 (5 bases). Between the trimmed V and J ends, which lost 0 bases and 3 bases, there was a span of 22 bases. Germline V gene sequence: CDR1 SGDLS, CDR2 YYNGEE. The CDR3 loop spans 18 amino acids. The CDR3 is CASSVGTRPQPIHYEQYF. The CDR3 nucleotides are TGTGCCAGCAGCGTAGGGACACGCCCGCAGCCCATACACTACGAGCAGTACTTC.

This CDR3 is CASSLAAGGYTF. The CDR3 DNA reads TGTGCCAGCAGCTTAGCAGCAGGCGGCTACACCTTC. The chain carries TRBV7-2 and TRBJ1-2; no reliable D call. V gave up 0 bases and J gave up 8 bases, with 7 bases separating them. The length of the CDR3 is 12 residues. Looked up from germline, CDR1 is SGHTA and CDR2 is FQGNSA.

V gene TRBV30 combines with J gene TRBJ2-7, with a weak D call TRBD2 (5 bases). The germline V gene encodes CDR1 GTSNPN and CDR2 SVGIG (reference sequence). The CDR3 length is 11 residues. The V and J ends lost 2 bases and 4 bases respectively, with 6 bases between them. The CDR3 reads CAWSPGYEQYF. Here the CDR3 DNA reads TGTGCCTGGAGTCCGGGGTACGAGCAGTACTTC.

The V gene is TRBV10-3, the J gene TRBJ1-1; unclear D gene. There are 13 residues in the CDR3. V was clipped by 9 bases and J by 3 bases, with 14 bases between them. The germline gives CDR1 ENHRY, CDR2 SYGVKD. CDR3 protein: CAITPGRDTEAFF. The CDR3 DNA reads TGTGCCATTACACCAGGACGGGACACTGAAGCTTTCTTT.

This clone was counted between two and nine times. The sample carries other DNA sequences with the same CDR3. The chain carries TRBV5-1 and TRBJ2-3; TRBD2 matches at 7 bases. Trimming took 4 bases from V and 0 from J; bases not matched to a gene: 2. Germline V CDR1 and CDR2: SGHRS, YFSETQ. There are 14 residues in the CDR3. Written as DNA, the CDR3 is TGCGCCAGCAGCGGGGGGGACAGCACAGATACGCAGTATTTT. It is translated as CASSGGDSTDTQYF.

V is TRBV7-9 and J is TRBJ2-5, with D perhaps being TRBD1 or TRBD2 (5 bases each). Germline CDR1 is SEHNR and CDR2 is FQNEAQ (reference sequence). Trimming removed 5 bases at V and 5 bases at J, with 15 bases between. The CDR3 is 14 residues long. CDR3 coding DNA: TGTGCCAGCAGCACGGGGCTGCTGGGGGAGACCCAGTACTTC. This translates into CASSTGLLGETQYF.

This clone appeared a few times. V is TRBV2 and J is TRBJ2-5; D gene ambiguous. The CDR3 is made up of 13 amino acids. Deletions cut 7 bases from V and 5 bases from J, with 14 bases between. Germline V lookup: CDR1 SNHLY, CDR2 FYNNEI. The CDR3 bases are TGTGCCAGCACTGGTACCAGGTCGGAGACCCAGTACTTC. The encoded protein is CASTGTRSETQYF.